The 3 T cell receptor beta chains in this list originate from one sample, sequenced in a study of blood T cells in healthy people across ages. Using a J-beta primer mix together with a sample-barcoded 5' primer, a second PCR was run for roughly 7 to 12 cycles. TCRdb reprocessed the 5' RACE reads via MiXCR and lists one record per CDR3 protein. The profile shows 1.5 million to 2 million distinct CDR3 sequences, about 50% of them singletons. The sequencing input was blood. The source is a middle-aged woman in good health.

The CDR3 loop reads CSARSTSPYEQYF. The CDR3 bases are TGCAGTGCTAGATCTACATCTCCCTACGAGCAGTACTTC. V gene TRBV20-1 combines with J gene TRBJ2-7; no firm D call. Trimming took off 2 bases at V and 2 bases at J, with 10 bases between the two ends. This CDR3 is built from 13 residues. Germline CDR1 DFQATT, CDR2 SNEGSKA (reference sequence).

The gene calls are TRBV20-1 and TRBJ1-2; D is perhaps TRBD1 (6 bases). Looked up from germline, CDR1 is DFQATT and CDR2 is SNEGSKA (reference sequence). Trimming removed 0 bases from V and 6 bases from J, with 14 bases in between. CDR3 length: 14 amino acids. The CDR3 spells CSARDAGGVNGYTF. The CDR3 DNA reads as TGCAGTGCTAGAGATGCCGGGGGCGTAAATGGCTACACCTTC.

CDR3 sequence (DNA): TGTGCCAGCAGCTTTGAACCGGGACAGCGAGCCTTTAACTATGGCTACACCTTC. Protein product: CASSFEPGQRAFNYGYTF. V is TRBV7-2 and J is TRBJ1-2; 7 bases align to TRBD1. There are 18 residues in the CDR3. The germline V gene encodes CDR1 SGHTA and CDR2 FQGNSA. V trimming: 3 bases; J trimming: 1 base; junction bases outside the gene matches: 14. Full variable domain (rest looked up from reference TRBV7-2 and TRBJ1-2): GAGVSQSPSNKVTEKGKDVELRCDPISGHTALYWYRQSLGQGLEFLIYFQGNSAPDKSGLPSDRFSAERTGGSVSTLTIQRTQQEDSAVYLCASSFEPGQRAFNYGYTFGSGTRLTVV.